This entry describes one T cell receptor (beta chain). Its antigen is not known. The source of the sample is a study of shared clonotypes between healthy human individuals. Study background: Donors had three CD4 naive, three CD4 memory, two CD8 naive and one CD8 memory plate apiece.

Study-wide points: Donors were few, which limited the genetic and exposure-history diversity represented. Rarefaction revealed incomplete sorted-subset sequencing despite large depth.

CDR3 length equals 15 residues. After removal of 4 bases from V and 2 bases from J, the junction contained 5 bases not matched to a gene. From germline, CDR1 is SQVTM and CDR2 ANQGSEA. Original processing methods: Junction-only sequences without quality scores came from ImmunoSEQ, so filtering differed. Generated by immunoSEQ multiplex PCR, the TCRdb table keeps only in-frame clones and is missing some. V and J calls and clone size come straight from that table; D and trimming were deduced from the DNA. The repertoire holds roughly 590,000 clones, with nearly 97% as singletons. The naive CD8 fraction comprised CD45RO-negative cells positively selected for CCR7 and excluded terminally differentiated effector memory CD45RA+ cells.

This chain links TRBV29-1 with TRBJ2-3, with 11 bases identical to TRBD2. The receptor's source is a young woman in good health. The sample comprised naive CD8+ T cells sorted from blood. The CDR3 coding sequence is TGCAGCGTTGGGGGACTAGCGGAGCTCACAGATACGCAGTATTTT. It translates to CSVGGLAELTDTQYF.